Shown below are 17 T cell receptor beta chains from a single sample sequenced in a study of shared clonotypes between healthy human individuals. Clones were sequenced by immunoSEQ multiplex PCR, and TCRdb holds only the in-frame ones, with some missing. The sample holds about 490,000 clones, around 78% seen once. The sequenced material came from PBMCs. These receptors were obtained from a woman aged 40 to 50 in good health. Some clones in this sample may be carry-over from other donors' samples.

This chain connects TRBV29-1 to TRBJ1-1; D call uncertain. CDR3 length: 12 residues. CDR1 and CDR2 from the germline V gene are SQVTM and ANQGSEA. Trimming pared 6 bases from V and 2 bases from J, leaving 10 bases between. The CDR3 sequence is CSVAGPNTEAFF. As DNA, the CDR3 is TGCAGCGTGGCGGGTCCCAACACTGAAGCTTTCTTT. The full variable domain, with the rest looked up from reference TRBV29-1 and TRBJ1-1, is SAVISQKPSRDICQRGTSLTIQCQVDSQVTMMFWYRQQPGQSLTLIATANQGSEATYESGFVIDKFPISRPNLTFSTLTVSNMSPEDSSIYLCSVAGPNTEAFFGQGTRLTVV.

CDR3 in amino acids: CAISESAGAIIVYTF. CDR3 nucleotide sequence: TGTGCCATCAGTGAGTCGGCAGGGGCCATTATAGTCTACACCTTC. J is TRBJ1-2 and V is TRBV10-3; a possible D gene is TRBD1 (6 bases). V was pared by 0 bases and J by 10 bases, with 18 bases between. Germline values: CDR1 ENHRY, CDR2 SYGVKD. The CDR3 contains 15 residues.

The V call is TRBV6-6, the J call TRBJ1-5; TRBD1 matches 8 bases. The CDR3 spans 16 residues. Trimming took 6 bases from V and 5 from J; bases not matched to a gene: 12. From germline, CDR1 is MNHNY and CDR2 SVGAGI (reference sequence). CDR3: CASRPNSGGRDQPQHF. CDR3 sequence (DNA): TGTGCCAGCAGACCCAACTCAGGGGGCCGAGATCAGCCCCAGCATTTT.

This clone was detected only once. The sample contains more than one DNA sequence encoding this CDR3. The CDR3 region is CASSPGPSYEQYF. CDR3 coding DNA: TGTGCCAGCAGTCCGGGACCGTCCTACGAGCAGTACTTC. V and J are TRBV28 and TRBJ2-7; D tentatively fits TRBD1 or TRBD2 (5 bases each). With 5 bases removed from V and 1 base from J, the gap between germline ends came to 9 bases. Looked up from germline, CDR1 is MDHEN and CDR2 is SYDVKM. The CDR3 extends over 13 amino acids.

The rearrangement links TRBV2 to TRBJ2-3; possible D gene TRBD1, 6 bases. The ends were cut back, 5 bases at V and 0 bases at J, with 15 bases in the middle. CDR1 and CDR2 (germline): SNHLY, FYNNEI. This CDR3 is 16 amino acids long. Here the CDR3 DNA reads TGTGCCAGCAGTCGACCGACAGGCTCTAGCACAGATACGCAGTATTTT. Its translation: CASSRPTGSSTDTQYF.

This chain connects TRBV28 to TRBJ2-5, with 12 bases identical to TRBD2. The J call is uncertain, as TRBJ2-7 better fits the DNA end. Looked up from germline, CDR1 is MDHEN and CDR2 is SYDVKM. The CDR3 consists of 14 residues. DNA of the CDR3: TGTGCCAGCGAAGTGGGACTAGCGGGTTACGAGCAGTACTTC. As protein: CASEVGLAGYEQYF.

This clone was recorded only once. The J gene is TRBJ2-7, the V gene TRBV28; tentatively, D is TRBD2 (7 bases). This CDR3 has 15 amino acids. CDR1 is MDHEN, CDR2 SYDVKM, per germline. V lost 5 bases and J lost 6, with 20 bases in between. The CDR3 loop is CASSPSGGGGREQYF. CDR3 nucleotides: TGTGCCAGCAGTCCCTCGGGGGGTGGGGGCCGCGAGCAGTACTTC.

This rearrangement joins TRBV30 to TRBJ2-6, with 7 bases aligning to TRBD1. Germline V gene sequence: CDR1 GTSNPN, CDR2 SVGIG (reference sequence). Trimming cost V 4 bases and J 2 bases; bases outside gene matches: 5. This CDR3 contains 15 residues. CDR3 nucleotide sequence: TGTGCCTGGACACGAGGGGGCGCTGGGGCCAACGTCCTGACTTTC. Amino acid sequence: CAWTRGGAGANVLTF.

The chain carries TRBV15 and TRBJ2-2, with D perhaps TRBD2 (7 bases). The V and J ends lost 3 bases and 4 bases respectively, with 15 bases between them. In germline, CDR1 is LNHNV, CDR2 YYDKDF (reference sequence). The CDR3 length is 16 residues. The DNA of the CDR3 is TGTGCCACCAGCAGCCTACTGAGGGGGGGCACCGGGGAGCTGTTTTTT. This sequence encodes CATSSLLRGGTGELFF.

This rearrangement joins TRBV6-6 to TRBJ2-7; perhaps D is TRBD1 or TRBD2 (5 bases each). Between the trimmed V and J ends, which lost 2 bases and 7 bases, there was a span of 21 bases. Per the germline V gene, CDR1 is MNHNY and CDR2 is SVGAGI (reference sequence). The CDR3 loop spans 16 amino acids. DNA for the CDR3: TGTGCCAGCAGTTACGACCCCCATCGGGGCGAGGAGGAGCAGTACTTC. Amino acids: CASSYDPHRGEEEQYF.

V usage is TRBV5-4 and J usage is TRBJ2-7; D is undetermined. Trimming left V 0 bases short and J 0 bases short, with 7 bases between. Germline-derived CDR1 and CDR2 are SGHNT and YYREEE (reference sequence). The CDR3 is 14 amino acids. As DNA, the CDR3 is TGTGCCAGCAGCTTGGAAGCAAGCTCCTACGAGCAGTACTTC. Amino acids: CASSLEASSYEQYF.

The gene calls are TRBV14 and TRBJ2-3; D remains ambiguous. Germline CDR1 reads SGHDN; CDR2 reads FVKESK. V lost 4 bases and J 9 bases, leaving 11 bases between the germline ends. This CDR3 spans 12 amino acids. This CDR3 is CASSPLDPTQYF. The CDR3 DNA is TGTGCCAGCAGCCCCTTAGATCCCACGCAGTATTTT.

The chain is built from TRBV5-1 and TRBJ2-3, with 12 bases aligning to TRBD2. This CDR3 comprises 16 residues. V shed 0 bases, J shed 5 bases, and the junction held 4 bases outside the gene matches. Germline V gives CDR1 SGHRS, CDR2 YFSETQ. This CDR3 is CASSLGLAGEGDTQYF. CDR3 bases: TGCGCCAGCAGCTTGGGACTAGCGGGAGAAGGAGATACGCAGTATTTT.

The chain uses TRBV6-1 and TRBJ2-1, with 11 bases aligning to TRBD2. CDR3 length: 15 residues. CDR1 and CDR2 (germline): MNHNS, SASEGT. With V trimmed by 4 bases and J by 4 bases, 3 bases remained unmatched. The CDR3 loop reads CASSATSGAYNEQFF. For the CDR3, the DNA is TGTGCCAGCAGTGCGACTAGCGGGGCTTACAATGAGCAGTTCTTC.

J is TRBJ2-5 and V is TRBV6-6, with TRBD1 identical over 7 bases. V gave up 6 bases and J gave up 2 bases; unmatched junction bases: 9. CDR1 is MNHNY, CDR2 SVGAGI, per germline (reference sequence). This CDR3 has 15 amino acids. CDR3 protein: CASSPLQDRQETQYF. The CDR3 DNA is TGTGCCAGCAGCCCATTACAGGACAGGCAAGAGACCCAGTACTTC.

This clone was found once. The rearrangement uses TRBV2 and TRBJ2-4; tentative D call: TRBD1 (6 bases). CDR1 and CDR2 (germline): SNHLY, FYNNEI. The CDR3 is 16 amino acids. V was trimmed by 5 bases and J by 0 bases, leaving 14 bases between them. CDR3 in amino acids: CASSSGVVGAKNIQYF. In DNA form, the CDR3 reads TGTGCCAGCAGTTCAGGGGTTGTGGGAGCCAAAAACATTCAGTACTTC.

This chain connects TRBV7-9 to TRBJ2-7, with TRBD2 matching 10 bases. Germline CDR1 reads SEHNR; CDR2 reads FQNEAQ (reference sequence). V gave up 9 bases and J gave up 5 bases; unmatched junction bases: 16. This CDR3 contains 16 residues. The CDR3 loop is CASTDGLAGGINEQYF. CDR3 sequence (DNA): TGTGCCAGTACTGACGGCTTAGCGGGAGGAATAAACGAGCAGTACTTC.